The rows below give T cell receptor beta chains drawn from one sample of a study of control samples from healthy donors and cancer patients. Repertoires were generated with immunoSEQ multiplex PCR, while TCRdb's copy carries only in-frame clones and drops some. Of over 65,000 clones listed, 85% to 90% are singletons. Material for sequencing was PBMCs. The receptors come from a woman aged 50 to 60 with colorectal cancer. Both conserved end residues are part of each CDR3. A D gene is named only where the DNA matches it firmly. Some rows mark clone size as missing; the rest say once, few, many or name a class of expanded clone.

cdr3_aa	cdr3_nt	j_call	d_call	clone_size	v_call
CASSESYNTGELFF	TGTGCCAGCAGTGAATCCTATAACACCGGGGAGCTGTTTTTT	TRBJ2-2	NA	NA	TRBV6-4
CASSLSARPADSYGYTF	TGTGCCAGCAGTTTATCGGCACGGCCGGCCGATTCCTATGGCTACACCTTC	TRBJ1-2	NA	NA	TRBV27
CASSSGQGLPQHF	TGTGCCAGCAGTTCAGGTCAAGGCCTGCCCCAGCATTTT	TRBJ1-5	NA	NA	TRBV27
CASSYSNFGELFF	TGTGCCAGCAGTTACTCAAACTTCGGGGAGCTGTTTTTT	TRBJ2-2	NA	once	TRBV6-2/TRBV6-3
CASSLYGTGGANYGYTF	TGTGCCAGCAGCTTGTACGGGACAGGGGGCGCGAACTATGGCTACACCTTC	TRBJ1-2	TRBD1	NA	TRBV5-5
CASSDGNSPLHF	TGTGCCAGCAGTGACGGGAATTCACCCCTCCACTTT	TRBJ1-6	NA	few	TRBV2
CASSFTNSPLHF	TGTGCCAGCAGCTTTACTAATTCACCCCTCCACTTT	TRBJ1-6	NA	NA	TRBV7-2
CAISGSDRYNTEAFF	TGTGCCATCAGTGGGAGCGACAGATATAACACTGAAGCTTTCTTT	TRBJ1-1	NA	NA	TRBV10-3
CASGSTPGEKATNEKLFF	TGTGCTAGTGGGTCAACCCCGGGGGAAAAGGCAACTAATGAAAAACTGTTTTTT	TRBJ1-4	NA	NA	TRBV12-5
CASSATGGWETQYF	TGTGCCAGCAGTGCGACAGGGGGCTGGGAGACCCAGTACTTC	TRBJ2-5	TRBD1	NA	TRBV27
CASSLVGLSSGANVLTF	TGTGCCAGCAGCTTGGTAGGGCTGAGCTCTGGGGCCAACGTCCTGACTTTC	TRBJ2-6	NA	NA	TRBV5-5
CASKYSRNTEAFF	TGTGCCAGCAAATACAGTCGAAACACTGAAGCTTTCTTT	TRBJ1-1	NA	NA	TRBV12-3/TRBV12-4
CATSRGAEGQGYGYTF	TGTGCCACCAGCAGAGGCGCGGAGGGACAGGGCTATGGCTACACCTTC	TRBJ1-2	TRBD1	NA	TRBV15
CASRDGLNEKLFF	TGTGCCAGCAGAGACGGCCTTAATGAAAAACTGTTTTTT	TRBJ1-4	NA	few	TRBV25-1
CASSYSWTGGNSPLHF	TGTGCCAGCAGTTACAGTTGGACAGGGGGAAATTCACCCCTCCACTTT	TRBJ1-6	TRBD1	few	TRBV6-5
CASSVDSGPQETQYF	TGTGCCAGCAGCGTAGATTCGGGGCCACAAGAGACCCAGTACTTC	TRBJ2-5	NA	NA	TRBV9
CASSAQKTVMNTEAFF	TGTGCCAGCAGTGCGCAGAAGACAGTGATGAACACTGAAGCTTTCTTT	TRBJ1-1	NA	NA	TRBV6-1
CASFGSSYNSPLHF	TGTGCCAGCTTCGGCAGCTCCTATAATTCACCCCTCCACTTT	TRBJ1-6	NA	NA	TRBV6-5
CASSPNSGTGGYGYTF	TGTGCCAGCAGTCCCAATTCCGGGACAGGGGGCTATGGCTACACCTTC	TRBJ1-2	TRBD1	NA	TRBV27
CASSGIGSTDTQYF	TGTGCCAGCAGTGGAATCGGGAGCACAGATACGCAGTATTTT	TRBJ2-3	NA	NA	TRBV28
CASSQDSPKASGSTDTQYF	TGTGCCAGCAGCCAAGATTCCCCTAAGGCTAGCGGGAGCACAGATACGCAGTATTTT	TRBJ2-3	TRBD2	NA	TRBV3-1/TRBV3-2
CASSFGRLNTEAFF	TGTGCCAGCAGCTTCGGACGGCTGAACACTGAAGCTTTCTTT	TRBJ1-1	NA	NA	TRBV7-2
CSVEGTGVGMNEQFF	TGCAGCGTTGAAGGGACAGGGGTTGGGATGAATGAGCAGTTCTTC	TRBJ2-1	TRBD1	NA	TRBV29-1
CASSFSVGTEAFF	TGTGCCAGCAGCTTCTCGGTTGGCACTGAAGCTTTCTTT	TRBJ1-1	NA	NA	TRBV7-2
CASSEALGTNEKLFF	TGTGCCAGCAGTGAAGCGCTGGGCACTAATGAAAAACTGTTTTTT	TRBJ1-4	NA	NA	TRBV2
CASSSGQRYGYTF	TGTGCCAGCAGCTCAGGACAGAGGTATGGCTACACCTTC	TRBJ1-2	NA	NA	TRBV5-4
CASSYESRQPNSPLHF	TGTGCCAGCAGTTACGAAAGCCGACAGCCTAATTCACCCCTCCACTTT	TRBJ1-6	NA	few	TRBV6-5
CASSSSSGVYNEQFF	TGCGCCAGCAGCTCGAGCAGTGGGGTCTACAATGAGCAGTTCTTC	TRBJ2-1	NA	few	TRBV5-1
CASSVGGSLTGELFF	TGTGCCAGCAGCGTAGGGGGCTCGCTCACCGGGGAGCTGTTTTTT	TRBJ2-2	NA	NA	TRBV9
CATSDSKGPETQYF	TGTGCCACCAGTGATTCAAAGGGCCCGGAGACCCAGTACTTC	TRBJ2-5	NA	NA	TRBV24-1
CASVSGVSRGYTF	TGTGCCAGCGTCTCCGGAGTTTCGAGGGGCTACACCTTC	TRBJ1-2	NA	NA	TRBV28
CASSSQTGGIGGYTF	TGTGCCAGCAGCTCTCAGACAGGGGGAATTGGTGGCTACACCTTC	TRBJ1-2	TRBD1	NA	TRBV7-3
CAISERPLNTEAFF	TGTGCCATCAGTGAAAGACCGCTGAACACTGAAGCTTTCTTT	TRBJ1-1	NA	NA	TRBV10-3
CASRQGLTEAFF	TGTGCCAGCAGGCAAGGGCTAACTGAAGCTTTCTTT	TRBJ1-1	NA	NA	TRBV6-5
CASSEEGGIGTEAFF	TGTGCCAGCAGTGAAGAAGGGGGGATTGGCACTGAAGCTTTCTTT	TRBJ1-1	NA	NA	TRBV6-1
CASSEEAKSYEDHF	TGTGCCAGCAGTGAAGAGGCAAAAAGTTACGAAGACCACTTT	TRBJ1-6	NA	NA	TRBV2
CASSSSSPGGAFF	NA	TRBJ1-1	NA	few	TRBV6-6
CASSLSGTGATNTEAFF	TGTGCCAGCAGCTTATCCGGGACAGGTGCCACGAACACTGAAGCTTTCTTT	TRBJ1-1	TRBD1	medium-sized	TRBV7-9
CASSPGLAAQETQYF	TGCGCCAGCAGCCCAGGACTAGCCGCCCAAGAGACCCAGTACTTC	TRBJ2-5	TRBD2	NA	TRBV4-1
CASSPGQGETQYF	TGTGCCAGCAGCCCTGGGCAGGGCGAGACCCAGTACTTC	TRBJ2-5	NA	few	TRBV7-3
CASSFRQVYGYTF	TGTGCCAGCTCATTCCGACAAGTCTATGGCTACACCTTC	TRBJ1-2	NA	NA	TRBV18
CASSVGIGGGQGEQFF	TGTGCCAGCAGCGTAGGGATCGGGGGGGGCCAGGGAGAGCAGTTCTTC	TRBJ2-1	TRBD2	NA	TRBV9
CASKPGNMNTEAFF	TGTGCCAGCAAACCAGGAAACATGAACACTGAAGCTTTCTTT	TRBJ1-1	NA	few	TRBV6-5
CASSRQGGNEQFF	TGTGCCAGCAGCCGACAGGGAGGCAATGAGCAGTTCTTC	TRBJ2-1	NA	NA	TRBV9
CASSLQVTNTGELFF	TGTGCCAGCAGTCTCCAAGTGACTAACACCGGGGAGCTGTTTTTT	TRBJ2-2	NA	NA	TRBV3-1/TRBV3-2
CASSVVMGEQFF	TGTGCCAGCAGCGTAGTCATGGGTGAGCAGTTCTTC	TRBJ2-1	NA	NA	TRBV9
CATGATGANSPLHF	TGTGCCACAGGTGCTACAGGGGCCAATTCACCCCTCCACTTT	TRBJ1-6	TRBD1	NA	TRBV19